One TCR beta chain is described in this entry. The ends were cut back, 8 bases at V and 5 bases at J, with 9 bases in the middle. The CDR3 has 11 amino acids. This specimen belongs to a study of blood T cell repertoires in COVID-19. About the research overall: PBMCs, B-cell-depleted T cells, or T cells were the source of the cDNA or gDNA that made up the material.

Sequencing used immunoSEQ multiplex PCR; TCRdb keeps in-frame clones, though not all of them. The sample has 90,000 or so clones, about 84% seen once; the top ten hold about 8.5%. The clonotype was recovered from a man aged 45-60 years with active COVID-19. The V and J genes are TRBV12-3 or TRBV12-4 and TRBJ2-5; D is undetermined. The sequencing input was peripheral blood. DNA of the CDR3: TGTGCCAGCCTGTCCGTGGAGACCCAGTACTTC. Its protein is CASLSVETQYF.